The rows below give T cell receptor beta chains drawn from one sample of a study of sequential checkpoint blockade in melanoma. Assay: immunoSEQ multiplex PCR; the TCRdb copy retains only in-frame clones and omits some. The sample includes 3,500 to 5,000 clones, approximately 21% of them seen just once. The sequenced sample was tumor tissue (inferred from file names), obtained from a patient given nivolumab and ipilimumab in sequence. These TCRs come from a human donor with melanoma. The CDR3 runs from the conserved cysteine through the conserved F or W.

V gene: TRBV7-8
J gene: TRBJ2-7
CDR3 protein: CASSPRAVYEQYF

V gene: TRBV9
J gene: TRBJ2-1
CDR3 protein: CASSVLPGPDNEQFF

V gene: TRBV19
J gene: TRBJ1-2
CDR3 protein: CAIRIFGQGNYGYTF

V gene: TRBV5-1
J gene: TRBJ2-3
CDR3 protein: CASSLKEGGRLDTQYF

V gene: TRBV11-3
J gene: TRBJ1-6
CDR3 protein: CASSLDPFNSPLHF

V gene: TRBV7-4
J gene: TRBJ1-1
CDR3 protein: CACEGRRNTEAFF

V gene: TRBV9
J gene: TRBJ2-2
CDR3 protein: CASSATEERTGELFF

V gene: TRBV15
J gene: TRBJ2-1
CDR3 protein: CATSRDSGLAGGNEQFF

V gene: TRBV11-3
J gene: TRBJ2-3
CDR3 protein: CASSAYSGAGDTQYF

V gene: TRBV11-3
J gene: TRBJ2-1
CDR3 protein: CASSLKFSSPQLHYNEQFF

V gene: TRBV19
J gene: TRBJ1-2
CDR3 protein: CASSMSPGQGFYGYTF

V gene: TRBV9
J gene: TRBJ2-3
CDR3 protein: CASSVHQGSTDTQYF

V gene: TRBV6-8
J gene: TRBJ2-2
CDR3 protein: CASSDRDTGELFF

V gene: TRBV5-1
J gene: TRBJ1-1
CDR3 protein: CASSTGQEKNTEAFF

V gene: TRBV6-8
J gene: TRBJ2-6
CDR3 protein: CASSPVTSGANVLTF

V gene: TRBV11-3
J gene: TRBJ2-7
CDR3 protein: CASSFDSTYHEQYF

V gene: TRBV14
J gene: TRBJ1-2
CDR3 protein: CASSQDPLGRTNYGYTF

V gene: TRBV11-3
J gene: TRBJ2-7
CDR3 protein: CASSRVEESYEQYF

V gene: TRBV5-1
J gene: TRBJ1-2
CDR3 protein: CASSFDRDGYGYTF

V gene: TRBV11-3
J gene: TRBJ1-5
CDR3 protein: CASSFQGVNQPQHF

V gene: TRBV28
J gene: TRBJ2-6
CDR3 protein: CASSSPVGANVLTF

V gene: TRBV18
J gene: TRBJ2-6
CDR3 protein: CASSPYRTGANVLTF

V gene: TRBV15
J gene: TRBJ2-7
CDR3 protein: CATSRDLGSYEQYF

V gene: TRBV6-8
J gene: TRBJ1-5
CDR3 protein: CASSPGGQAETINQPQHF

V gene: TRBV11-3
J gene: TRBJ1-6
CDR3 protein: CASSLMGQGQSPLHF

V gene: TRBV6-8
J gene: TRBJ1-1
CDR3 protein: CASRSDRAESGPEAFF

V gene: TRBV18
J gene: TRBJ2-7
CDR3 protein: CASSPETGANYEQYF

V gene: TRBV19
J gene: TRBJ1-6
CDR3 protein: CASRPGQTVSNSPLHF

V gene: TRBV11-3
J gene: TRBJ2-2
CDR3 protein: CASSSEAGGPGELFF

V gene: TRBV28
J gene: TRBJ2-5
CDR3 protein: CAARDRGRFGETQYF

V gene: TRBV9
J gene: TRBJ2-6
CDR3 protein: CASSSGQAGANVLTF

V gene: TRBV6-8
J gene: TRBJ2-5
CDR3 protein: CASTTGTGDETQYF

V gene: TRBV18
J gene: TRBJ1-5
CDR3 protein: CASSPNRNQPQHF

V gene: TRBV14
J gene: TRBJ1-1
CDR3 protein: CASSHQSGVMNTEAFF

V gene: TRBV30
J gene: TRBJ1-2
CDR3 protein: CAWSALRIYGYTF

V gene: TRBV29-1
J gene: TRBJ2-7
CDR3 protein: CSVGDTGYEQYF

V gene: TRBV11-3
J gene: TRBJ1-6
CDR3 protein: CASEQGTYNSPLHF

V gene: TRBV11-3
J gene: TRBJ1-2
CDR3 protein: CASSRAGGPYGYTF

V gene: TRBV6-8
J gene: TRBJ2-3
CDR3 protein: CASSYVAGASTDTQYF

V gene: TRBV16
J gene: TRBJ1-3
CDR3 protein: CASSTWTRNTIYF

V gene: TRBV6-8
J gene: TRBJ1-4
CDR3 protein: CASSYGGTGAATNEKLFF

V gene: TRBV11-3
J gene: TRBJ2-7
CDR3 protein: CASSYRPTVQGEQYF

V gene: TRBV11-3
J gene: TRBJ2-3
CDR3 protein: CASSSALITDTQYF

V gene: TRBV6-7
J gene: TRBJ1-2
CDR3 protein: CASNRGDGYTF

V gene: TRBV11-3
J gene: TRBJ1-1
CDR3 protein: CASSLTRDGSEAFF

V gene: TRBV11-3
J gene: TRBJ1-4
CDR3 protein: CASSWGGAENEKLFF

V gene: TRBV6-8
J gene: TRBJ1-6
CDR3 protein: CASSDRDNSPLHF

V gene: TRBV10-2
J gene: TRBJ2-3
CDR3 protein: CASTSEFTDTQYF

V gene: TRBV5-1
J gene: TRBJ1-1
CDR3 protein: CASSLVQGSRTNTEAFF

V gene: TRBV28
J gene: TRBJ1-1
CDR3 protein: CASTPPERSRTEAFF

V gene: TRBV5-1
J gene: TRBJ2-1
CDR3 protein: CASSLAGGNNEQFF

V gene: TRBV19
J gene: TRBJ2-1
CDR3 protein: CASSIRVPGQISSYNEQFF

V gene: TRBV25-1
J gene: TRBJ2-2
CDR3 protein: CAVLGTNTGELFF

V gene: TRBV25-1
J gene: TRBJ1-5
CDR3 protein: CASSSTGTNQPQHF

V gene: TRBV28
J gene: TRBJ1-2
CDR3 protein: CASLSTSTNYGYTF